The 20 T cell receptor beta chains given below trace back to one sample, sequenced in a study of cytomegalovirus exposure and HLA in healthy donors. Primers: 60 Vbeta forward and 13 Jbeta reverse. The table came from immunoSEQ multiplex PCR; TCRdb's copy has only in-frame clones and leaves some out. The table shows under 150,000 clones, with about 78% occurring only once. Material: PBMCs. The receptors come from a human donor in good health.

The rearrangement joins TRBV7-2 to TRBJ1-1, with D maybe TRBD1 (6 bases). The CDR3 has 16 amino acids. The V end was cut by 5 bases, the J end by 8 bases, with 24 bases between. Germline values: CDR1 SGHTA, CDR2 FQGNSA. CDR3 protein: CASSQRRTALGVEAFF. The CDR3 DNA follows: TGTGCCAGCAGCCAACGACGGACAGCCCTCGGGGTAGAAGCTTTCTTT. The whole variable domain, remainder taken from reference TRBV7-2 and TRBJ1-1, is GAGVSQSPSNKVTEKGKDVELRCDPISGHTALYWYRQSLGQGLEFLIYFQGNSAPDKSGLPSDRFSAERTGGSVSTLTIQRTQQEDSAVYLCASSQRRTALGVEAFFGQGTRLTVV.

The rearrangement links TRBV30 to TRBJ2-7; 7 bases map to TRBD2. V dropped 0 bases and J dropped 4; count of bases not matched to a gene: 6. Germline CDR1 GTSNPN, CDR2 SVGIG (reference sequence). The length of the CDR3 is 14 residues. CDR3 in DNA: TGTGCCTGGAGTGTACGCGGGAGAAGGTACGAGCAGTACTTC. Translation gives CAWSVRGRRYEQYF.

This clone showed up just a few times. The chain employs TRBV7-9 and TRBJ2-1; 7 positions agree with TRBD2. V lost 5 bases, J lost 3 bases, and 7 bases stayed unmatched. There are 15 residues in the CDR3. The V gene's germline CDR1 is SEHNR and CDR2 FQNEAQ (reference sequence). The CDR3: CASSRGSGDYNEQFF. The CDR3 DNA follows: TGTGCCAGCAGCCGGGGGAGCGGGGACTACAATGAGCAGTTCTTC. Filled out from reference TRBV7-9 and TRBJ2-1, the complete variable domain reads DTGVSQNPRHKITKRGQNVTFRCDPISEHNRLYWYRQTLGQGPEFLTYFQNEAQLEKSRLLSDRFSAERPKGSFSTLEIQRTEQGDSAMYLCASSRGSGDYNEQFFGPGTRLTVL.

This clone was observed a handful of times. The rearrangement uses TRBV12-5 and TRBJ1-1; TRBD1 matches 11 bases. Trimming took 10 bases from V and 1 from J; bases not matched to a gene: 20. CDR1 and CDR2 (germline): LGHNT, FRNRAP. The length of the CDR3 is 19 residues. CDR3: CATALNQPGQGVANTEAFF. CDR3 DNA sequence: TGTGCTACCGCCCTAAACCAACCGGGACAGGGGGTGGCGAACACTGAAGCTTTCTTT. Based on the CDR3 plus reference TRBV12-5 and TRBJ1-1, the full variable domain is DARVTQTPRHKVTEMGQEVTMRCQPILGHNTVFWYRQTMMQGLELLAYFRNRAPLDDSGMPKDRFSAEMPDATLATLKIQPSEPRDSAVYFCATALNQPGQGVANTEAFFGQGTRLTVV.

The CDR3 sequence: CASSYPGRDEQFF. CDR3 nucleotide sequence: TGTGCCAGCAGTTACCCAGGGAGGGATGAGCAGTTCTTC. The V call is TRBV6-5, the J call TRBJ2-1; 7 bases agree with TRBD2. CDR1 and CDR2 from the germline V gene are MNHEY and SVGAGI. This CDR3 is 13 amino acids long. With 2 bases clipped from V and 8 bases from J, the junction kept 3 bases outside the gene matches.

The chain employs TRBV2 and TRBJ2-5; possible D gene TRBD1, 6 bases. V gave up 4 bases and J gave up 4 bases, with 25 bases separating them. This CDR3 has 18 residues. Germline CDR1 SNHLY, CDR2 FYNNEI. In DNA form, the CDR3 reads TGTGCCAGCAGTGCCCGACAGGTGCGGATAGCCGGGATAGAGACCCAGTACTTC. Translation: CASSARQVRIAGIETQYF.

The chain recombines TRBV7-2 with TRBJ1-2; weak D call: TRBD1 (6 bases). Germline V gene lookup returns CDR1 SGHTA and CDR2 FQGNSA. The CDR3 length is 13 residues. V lost 1 base and J lost 8, with 11 bases in between. CDR3 in amino acids: CASSLVQGWGYTF. The CDR3 region has the DNA TGTGCCAGCAGCTTAGTTCAGGGGTGGGGCTACACCTTC.

The chain links TRBV5-4 to TRBJ2-1, with 8 bases aligning to TRBD2. Germline CDR1 and CDR2: SGHNT and YYREEE (reference sequence). This CDR3 is built from 16 residues. J gave up 6 bases and V 0 bases, and 8 bases lay outside the gene matches. The CDR3 DNA reads as TGTGCCAGCAGCTTGGTTCTGCGGGGGGCTGCCAATGAGCAGTTCTTC. It yields the protein CASSLVLRGAANEQFF.

This chain connects TRBV5-6 to TRBJ2-7; 12 bases agree with TRBD1. The length of the CDR3 is 15 residues. CDR1 and CDR2 from the germline V gene are SGHDT and YYEEEE. V shed 4 bases, J shed 7 bases, and the junction held 9 bases outside the gene matches. In DNA, the CDR3 is TGTGCCAGCAGCGAGAAGGGACAGGGGGCCTGGGAGCAGTACTTC. Its translation: CASSEKGQGAWEQYF.

The count of this clone is one. The V call is TRBV29-1, the J call TRBJ2-3; D is unresolved. The CDR3 sequence is 10 residues long. V lost 4 bases, J lost 6 bases, and 5 bases lay in between. The germline V gene has CDR1 SQVTM and CDR2 ANQGSEA. The CDR3 loop is CSVAVDTQYF. For the CDR3, the DNA is TGCAGCGTTGCGGTGGATACGCAGTATTTT.

This chain joins TRBV2 and TRBJ1-2; unclear D gene. The germline CDR1 and CDR2 sequences are SNHLY and FYNNEI. V lost 4 bases and J lost 4, with 4 bases in between. This CDR3 is built from 11 residues. The chain's CDR3 is CASSARYGYTF. Here the CDR3 DNA reads TGTGCCAGCAGTGCGCGCTATGGCTACACCTTC.

The chain combines TRBV2 with TRBJ1-5, with D uncertain. This CDR3 is built from 13 residues. CDR1 is SNHLY, CDR2 FYNNEI, per germline. The germline V and J ends were trimmed by 6 bases and 10 bases, with 16 bases remaining between them. CDR3 bases: TGTGCCAGCAGCCGCGACTCCGTCAACCCCCAGCATTTT. This gives the protein CASSRDSVNPQHF.

This clone was seen a single time. V gene TRBV10-1 combines with J gene TRBJ2-1; 9 nucleotides agree with TRBD1. The CDR3 is 16 amino acids. V was pared by 1 base and J by 6 bases, with 7 bases of the junction left unmatched. Germline V CDR1 and CDR2: WNHNN, SYGVQD (reference sequence). Written as DNA, the CDR3 is TGCGCCAGCAGTGAGTTCCGGGACAGGGAGGTCAATGAGCAGTTCTTC. It codes for CASSEFRDREVNEQFF.

This chain links TRBV7-6 with TRBJ1-3; D gene unclear. The germline V gene encodes CDR1 SGHVS and CDR2 FNYEAQ. The CDR3 consists of 14 residues. The ends were cut back, 5 bases at V and 0 bases at J, with 8 bases in the middle. The CDR3 DNA is TGTGCCAGCAGCCGCCACATCTCTGGAAACACCATATATTTT. Encoded protein: CASSRHISGNTIYF. Filled out from reference TRBV7-6 and TRBJ1-3, the complete variable domain reads GAGVSQSPRYKVTKRGQDVALRCDPISGHVSLYWYRQALGQGPEFLTYFNYEAQQDKSGLPNDRFSAERPEGSISTLTIQRTEQRDSAMYRCASSRHISGNTIYFGEGSWLTVV.

This clone was detected a few times. The CDR3 loop reads CASTIGDSSTGELFF. The CDR3 bases are TGTGCCAGCACTATTGGGGACAGCTCCACCGGGGAGCTGTTTTTT. The rearrangement links TRBV2 to TRBJ2-2, with 7 bases matching TRBD1. This CDR3 spans 15 amino acids. The J segment lost 4 bases and the V segment lost 7 bases, leaving 9 bases of the junction unmatched. Germline loops: CDR1 SNHLY, CDR2 FYNNEI.

The genes are TRBV14 and TRBJ1-2; possibly TRBD1 for D (5 bases). The V gene's germline CDR1 is SGHDN and CDR2 FVKESK. The CDR3 covers 16 residues. V was cut by 4 bases and J by 4 bases, with 19 bases left in between. The CDR3 loop is CASSPFGGSTSYGYTF. Here the CDR3 DNA reads TGTGCCAGCAGCCCATTCGGGGGATCCACAAGCTATGGCTACACCTTC. Full variable domain (rest looked up from reference TRBV14 and TRBJ1-2): EAGVTQFPSHSVIEKGQTVTLRCDPISGHDNLYWYRRVMGKEIKFLLHFVKESKQDESGMPNNRFLAERTGGTYSTLKVQPAELEDSGVYFCASSPFGGSTSYGYTFGSGTRLTVV.

The chain is built from TRBV5-4 and TRBJ1-1; 8 bases align to TRBD1. Germline CDR1 is SGHNT and CDR2 is YYREEE (reference sequence). The CDR3 is 13 residues long. V was clipped by 5 bases and J by 4 bases; unmatched bases: 4. DNA for the CDR3: TGTGCCAGCAGTTACAGGGGGGCCACTGAAGCTTTCTTT. It is translated as CASSYRGATEAFF.

The J gene is TRBJ1-2, the V gene TRBV28; a possible D gene is TRBD1 (5 bases). Germline V CDR1 and CDR2: MDHEN, SYDVKM. This CDR3 spans 13 amino acids. Trimming pared 5 bases from V and 8 bases from J, leaving 15 bases between. Written as DNA, the CDR3 is TGTGCCAGCAGTCCGGGGACTGGAAGGGGCTACACCTTC. It yields the protein CASSPGTGRGYTF.

This chain links TRBV7-2 with TRBJ1-1, with D unclear. Germline assignment: CDR1 SGHTA and CDR2 FQGNSA. CDR3 length: 15 residues. The germline V and J ends were trimmed by 0 bases and 8 bases, with 16 bases remaining between them. The CDR3 region has the DNA TGTGCCAGCAGCTTAGCAGGTGTCGTGGGCAGCGAAGCTTTCTTT. Its translation: CASSLAGVVGSEAFF.

This clone was counted only a few times. The chain is built from TRBV7-9 and TRBJ2-1; maybe TRBD1 (6 bases). The CDR3 is 15 amino acids. The germline CDR1 and CDR2 sequences are SEHNR and FQNEAQ (reference sequence). V was clipped by 3 bases and J by 3 bases, with 12 bases between them. CDR3 loop: CASSFGSGDYNEQFF. The CDR3 nucleotides read TGTGCCAGCAGCTTCGGTTCAGGGGACTACAATGAGCAGTTCTTC.